A selection of T cell receptor beta chains follows, all from one sample in a study of OX40 agonist ivuxolimab in advanced cancers. Here immunoSEQ multiplex PCR was the method, and the copy in TCRdb shows in-frame clones only, minus some. Of roughly 79,000 clones in the sample, 80% to 90% were seen once. This sample comprised CD4+ or CD8+ T cells sorted from blood, obtained in a trial of the OX40 agonist ivuxolimab. These receptors were taken from an adult with an advanced solid tumor such as melanoma, head and neck, liver or kidney cancer. Both conserved end residues are part of each CDR3. D genes are given only for firm matches. A row's size may be missing; if present it is once, few, many or a size class.

j_call d_call cdr3_length clone_size v_call cdr3_aa cdr3_nt
TRBJ2-3 . 13 . TRBV6-5 CASSYRSTDTQYF TGTGCCAGCAGTTACAGGAGCACAGATACGCAGTATTTT
TRBJ1-1 . 12 . TRBV7-9 CASRSGNTEAFF TGTGCCAGCAGGTCAGGGAACACTGAAGCTTTCTTT
TRBJ2-7 . 13 few TRBV18 CASSPSGAYEQYF TGTGCCAGCTCACCTTCTGGGGCCTACGAGCAGTACTTC
TRBJ2-7 TRBD1 16 . TRBV6-1 CASSEGTGSNSYEQYF TGTGCCAGCAGTGAAGGGACAGGGTCGAATTCCTACGAGCAGTACTTC
TRBJ2-7 TRBD2 13 . TRBV6-1 CASPASGSGEQYF TGTGCCAGCCCCGCCAGCGGGAGTGGCGAGCAGTACTTC
TRBJ1-5 TRBD1 17 . TRBV27 CASSPSGTGGGNQPQHF TGTGCCAGCAGTCCCTCGGGGACAGGGGGCGGAAATCAGCCCCAGCATTTT
TRBJ2-1 TRBD2 15 . TRBV11-2 CASSSELAGFNEQFF TGTGCCAGCAGCTCGGAGCTAGCGGGATTCAATGAGCAGTTCTTC
TRBJ1-4 . 13 . TRBV19 CASRGAGRTILFF TGTGCCAGTAGAGGTGCGGGAAGGACAATTCTGTTTTTT
TRBJ1-1 . 14 few TRBV27 CASSTRGADTEAFF TGTGCCAGCAGTACAAGGGGGGCGGACACTGAAGCTTTCTTT
TRBJ2-1 . 16 . TRBV5-1 CASSLVGASDGNEQFF TGCGCCAGCAGCTTGGTCGGGGCATCCGACGGGAATGAGCAGTTCTTC
TRBJ2-2 . 14 . TRBV6-4 CASSDQVNTGELFF TGTGCCAGCAGTGACCAAGTTAACACCGGGGAGCTGTTTTTT
TRBJ2-5 . 12 . TRBV2 CASGPGRETQYF TGTGCCAGCGGCCCAGGGCGAGAGACCCAGTACTTC
TRBJ2-1 . 15 once TRBV2 CASSEELSSYNEQFF TGTGCCAGCAGTGAGGAACTAAGCTCCTACAATGAGCAGTTCTTC
TRBJ2-3 . 16 . TRBV14 CASSHFSLRTAYTQYF TGTGCCAGCAGCCATTTTTCCCTTAGGACTGCCTATACGCAGTATTTT
TRBJ2-5 . 16 . TRBV28 CASSSLRQGGWETQYF TGTGCCAGCAGTTCGCTGAGACAGGGAGGCTGGGAGACCCAGTACTTC
TRBJ2-1 TRBD2 14 . TRBV6-1 CASSIERESDEQFF TGTGCCAGCAGTATCGAGCGGGAGTCTGATGAGCAGTTCTTC
TRBJ2-7 . 13 . TRBV10-2 CASRAGFYYEQYF TGCGCCAGCAGGGCGGGGTTCTACTACGAGCAGTACTTC
TRBJ2-2 . 13 once TRBV5-4 CASSSGVTGELFF TGTGCCAGCAGCTCCGGAGTCACCGGGGAGCTGTTTTTT
TRBJ1-2 . 12 medium-sized TRBV27 CASKGIFYGYTF TGTGCCAGCAAGGGTATCTTCTATGGCTACACCTTC
TRBJ2-5 TRBD2 16 . TRBV11-2 CASSLGGRGVGETQYF TGTGCCAGCAGCTTAGGTGGCCGGGGGGTAGGGGAGACCCAGTACTTC
TRBJ2-2 TRBD1 17 . TRBV5-1 CASSWGPGQGATGELFF TGCGCCAGCAGCTGGGGGCCGGGACAGGGGGCCACCGGGGAGCTGTTTTTT
TRBJ1-1 TRBD1 14 . TRBV6-6 CASSPGQEYTEAFF TGTGCCAGCAGTCCGGGACAGGAGTACACTGAAGCTTTCTTT
TRBJ2-3 . 16 . TRBV28 CASSSNRAEGTDTQYF TGTGCCAGCAGCTCTAACAGGGCGGAAGGCACAGATACGCAGTATTTT
TRBJ2-1 TRBD2 15 . TRBV9 CASDRGLAAYNEQFF TGTGCCAGCGACCGAGGACTAGCGGCATACAATGAGCAGTTCTTC
TRBJ1-1 . 14 . TRBV6-5 CAIHPRGRSTEAFF TGTGCCATCCACCCACGGGGGCGGAGCACTGAAGCTTTCTTT
TRBJ2-1 . 15 . TRBV5-1 CASSQEGGSYNEQFF TGCGCCAGCAGCCAGGAAGGGGGCTCCTACAATGAGCAGTTCTTC
TRBJ1-3 . 17 once TRBV18 CASSPNPVGLSGNTIYF TGTGCCAGCTCACCAAATCCGGTTGGACTCTCTGGAAACACCATATATTTT
TRBJ1-4 TRBD1 14 . TRBV10-2 CASSWTGGDEKLFF TGCGCCAGCAGTTGGACAGGGGGGGATGAAAAACTGTTTTTT
TRBJ2-5 TRBD1 17 . TRBV28 CASRTRQGADWRETQYF TGTGCCAGCAGAACCAGACAGGGGGCGGATTGGAGGGAGACCCAGTACTTC
TRBJ2-1 TRBD2 17 . TRBV7-9 CASTMAGTGLANNEQFF TGTGCCAGCACCATGGCCGGGACGGGACTAGCAAACAATGAGCAGTTCTTC
TRBJ2-3 TRBD2 15 . TRBV6-5 CASRTSGSSTDTQYF TGTGCCAGCCGGACTAGCGGGAGCAGCACAGATACGCAGTATTTT
TRBJ1-3 . 14 . TRBV6-1 CASSDQATGNTIYF TGTGCCAGCAGTGATCAGGCGACTGGAAACACCATATATTTT
TRBJ2-5 TRBD2 15 . TRBV19 CASATSGSSQETQYF TGTGCCAGTGCGACTAGCGGGAGTTCCCAAGAGACCCAGTACTTC
TRBJ2-4 TRBD1 17 . TRBV15 CATSRDHRDRDENIQYF TGTGCCACCAGCAGAGATCACCGGGACAGGGATGAGAACATTCAGTACTTC
TRBJ2-7 . 14 . TRBV5-1 CASSLDPGIYEQYF TGCGCCAGCAGCTTGGACCCAGGAATATACGAGCAGTACTTC